What follows are 32 T cell receptor beta chains derived from one specimen sequenced in a study of beta chain features in type 1 diabetes (dated by TCRdb to between 2018 and 2020). These receptors' antigens are unknown. The receptor library was made with the immunoSEQ multiplex PCR assay. The entire amount of isolated RNA was reverse transcribed using the High Capacity cDNA Reverse Transcription Kit, so the sequenced TCRB transcripts were expressed ones. Imported from immuneACCESS, the table was reduced by TCRdb to in-frame sequences with V and J called. These copies leave out some clones; in studies compared against another copy, an unresolved V gene accounts for under half, and the cause of the remainder is not known. In all, the sample holds 330,000 or so clones, and roughly 12% of those were seen once. The ten largest account for 0.0095% to 0.012% of the sample. Findings and caveats that apply to the study as a whole: A moderate but significant shortening of TCRB CDR3 length was observed in type 1 diabetes patients in all four CD4+ subsets.

Material for sequencing was naive CD4+ T cells from blood. The cell subset or site label, read with the paper, signifies: true naive CD4+ T cells. The source is a woman aged 18-29 years with type 1 diabetes.

The rearrangement joins TRBV19 to TRBJ2-7; 9 bases match TRBD1. Germline CDR1 LNHDA, CDR2 SQIVND (reference sequence). J was trimmed by 0 bases and V by 6 bases; bases with no gene match: 9. This CDR3 is built from 16 residues. The CDR3 sequence: CASRETGTGRSYEQYF. In nucleotides, the CDR3 is TGTGCCAGTAGGGAAACCGGGACAGGGCGCTCCTACGAGCAGTACTTC.

A few counts support this clone. The J gene is TRBJ2-3, the V gene TRBV5-4; 7 bases match TRBD1. The germline V gene has CDR1 SGHNT and CDR2 YYREEE (reference sequence). The junction had 5 bases not matched to a gene; V was cut back by 6 bases and J by 4 bases. The CDR3 extends over 13 amino acids. The DNA for the CDR3 is TGTGCCAGCAATCAGGGGGATCCAGATACGCAGTATTTT. It yields the protein CASNQGDPDTQYF.

The gene calls are TRBV7-2 and TRBJ2-7; D unclear. Trimming took 3 bases from V and 3 from J, leaving 9 bases between them. The CDR3 consists of 13 residues. Germline CDR1 is SGHTA and CDR2 is FQGNSA. CDR3: CASSFGAVYEQYF. DNA of the CDR3: TGTGCCAGCAGCTTTGGCGCGGTCTACGAGCAGTACTTC. Supplemented by reference TRBV7-2 and TRBJ2-7, the full variable domain reads GAGVSQSPSNKVTEKGKDVELRCDPISGHTALYWYRQSLGQGLEFLIYFQGNSAPDKSGLPSDRFSAERTGGSVSTLTIQRTQQEDSAVYLCASSFGAVYEQYFGPGTRLTVT.

The DNA for the CDR3 is TGTGCCAGCAGCCCGTCGGGGGCAGGGGGTTACAATGAGCAGTTCTTC. This encodes CASSPSGAGGYNEQFF. This chain joins TRBV28 and TRBJ2-1; D may be TRBD1 (7 bases). The V end was cut by 6 bases, the J end by 4 bases, with 19 bases between. The CDR3 contains 16 residues. Germline values: CDR1 MDHEN, CDR2 SYDVKM.

This clone showed up just a few times. One end of the junction varies from germline; a read error may be responsible. The V gene is TRBV6-5, the J gene TRBJ1-1; D unresolved. The CDR3 extends over 13 amino acids. Germline values: CDR1 MNHEY, CDR2 SVGAGI. The CDR3 spells CASSDSPFERAFF. The CDR3, as DNA: TGTGCCAGCAGTGACTCACCTTTCGAGAGAGCTTTCTTT.

This clone has just one count. This chain links TRBV7-2 with TRBJ2-3, with 10 bases fitting TRBD2. Germline CDR1 is SGHTA and CDR2 is FQGNSA. There are 16 residues in the CDR3. V gave up 5 bases and J gave up 5 bases; unmatched junction bases: 10. The CDR3 sequence: CASSPDQRGGLDTQYF. The CDR3 coding sequence is TGTGCCAGCAGCCCAGACCAGCGGGGGGGTTTAGATACGCAGTATTTT.

The rearrangement uses TRBV29-1 and TRBJ2-5; D perhaps matches TRBD1 (6 bases). The CDR3 contains 12 residues. Germline V gene sequence: CDR1 SQVTM, CDR2 ANQGSEA. V lost 7 bases and J lost 5, with 14 bases in between. The CDR3 nucleotides read TGCAGCGCACAGGGTTCGCGGGAGACCCAGTACTTC. Its translation: CSAQGSRETQYF.

V usage is TRBV7-2 and J usage is TRBJ1-1; TRBD1 matches at 8 bases. The V gene's germline CDR1 is SGHTA and CDR2 FQGNSA. The V and J ends lost 4 bases and 5 bases, in that order; junction bases with no gene match: 12. This CDR3 has 16 amino acids. The CDR3 sequence: CASSWTGIGVWTEAFF. CDR3 nucleotides: TGTGCCAGCAGCTGGACAGGGATTGGGGTTTGGACTGAAGCTTTCTTT.

The J gene is TRBJ2-7, the V gene TRBV11-2; 12 bases match TRBD2. The V gene end was trimmed by 1 base and the J gene end by 7 bases; junction bases not matched to a gene: 5. The CDR3 runs 15 residues. In germline, CDR1 is SGHAT, CDR2 FQNNGV. The CDR3, as DNA: TGTGCCAGCAGCTTAGGACTAGCGGGGGCTGTTGAGCAGTACTTC. This sequence encodes CASSLGLAGAVEQYF.

This clone was seen a few times. The V call is TRBV6-4, the J call TRBJ2-1; the match to TRBD2 covers 7 bases. Germline assignment: CDR1 MRHNA and CDR2 SNTAGT. V shed 0 bases, J shed 4 bases, and the junction held 6 bases outside the gene matches. This CDR3 spans 16 amino acids. The CDR3 DNA reads as TGTGCCAGCAGTGACTCCGGGACTACCGTATACAATGAGCAGTTCTTC. This translates into CASSDSGTTVYNEQFF.

The genes are TRBV4-3 and TRBJ2-5, with TRBD1 matching over 7 bases. This CDR3 spans 14 amino acids. V was clipped by 1 base and J by 6 bases; unmatched bases: 5. Per germline, CDR1 LGHNA and CDR2 YSLEER. This chain's CDR3 is CASSQAGGVKTQYF. The CDR3 nucleotides read TGCGCCAGCAGCCAAGCAGGGGGAGTGAAGACCCAGTACTTC.

The sample holds a few counts of this clone. The chain carries TRBV9 and TRBJ2-5; 7 bases fit TRBD1. After removal of 3 bases from V and 3 bases from J, the junction contained 8 bases not matched to a gene. CDR1 is SGDLS, CDR2 YYNGEE, per germline. The CDR3 runs 15 residues. The CDR3 here is CASSATGTVKETQYF. CDR3 in DNA: TGTGCCAGCAGCGCCACCGGGACAGTCAAAGAGACCCAGTACTTC.

V gene TRBV7-2 combines with J gene TRBJ1-2; D is perhaps TRBD1 (6 bases). Germline V CDR1 and CDR2: SGHTA, FQGNSA. Between the trimmed V and J ends, which lost 6 bases and 6 bases, there was a span of 20 bases. The CDR3 sequence is 15 residues long. As DNA, the CDR3 is TGTGCCAGCAGGGAAAGGGGGGGCTCCACCAATGGCTACACCTTC. Amino acid sequence: CASRERGGSTNGYTF.

The chain recombines TRBV18 with TRBJ2-1; D call uncertain. Trimming stripped 1 base from V and 0 bases from J, with 7 bases between. From germline, CDR1 is KGHSH and CDR2 LQKENI. The CDR3 consists of 15 residues. The chain's CDR3 is CASSPLPSSYNEQFF. The CDR3 coding sequence is TGTGCCAGCTCACCACTCCCGAGCTCCTACAATGAGCAGTTCTTC.

This clone was recorded a few times. This chain connects TRBV5-1 to TRBJ2-4; 9 nucleotides agree with TRBD2. Germline V lookup: CDR1 SGHRS, CDR2 YFSETQ. The CDR3 is 14 residues long. After removal of 1 base from V and 7 bases from J, the junction contained 3 bases not matched to a gene. The CDR3 loop is CASSLSSGGNIQYF. DNA for the CDR3: TGCGCCAGCAGCTTGTCGAGCGGGGGGAACATTCAGTACTTC.

This clone has just a few counts. The chain carries TRBV5-1 and TRBJ2-1; 10 nucleotides line up with TRBD1. The CDR3 is made up of 14 amino acids. J lost 6 bases, V lost 4 bases, and 4 bases had no gene match. Per the germline V gene, CDR1 is SGHRS and CDR2 is YFSETQ. The CDR3 is CASSPGQGGNEQFF. As DNA, the CDR3 is TGCGCCAGCAGCCCTGGACAGGGGGGCAATGAGCAGTTCTTC. The full variable domain, with the rest looked up from reference TRBV5-1 and TRBJ2-1, is KAGVTQTPRYLIKTRGQQVTLSCSPISGHRSVSWYQQTPGQGLQFLFEYFSETQRNKGNFPGRFSGRQFSNSRSEMNVSTLELGDSALYLCASSPGQGGNEQFFGPGTRLTVL.

This clone was counted a few times. The rearrangement links TRBV9 to TRBJ1-4; D possibly corresponds to TRBD1 (6 bases). This CDR3 is 15 amino acids long. V was shortened by 4 bases and J by 8 bases, with 18 bases between the two germline ends. Germline loops: CDR1 SGDLS, CDR2 YYNGEE. CDR3: CASSPREGEWEKLFF. CDR3 coding DNA: TGTGCCAGCAGCCCCCGGGAGGGGGAATGGGAAAAACTGTTTTTT.

This clone was seen a few times. This chain uses TRBV6-5 with TRBJ1-5, with 8 bases matching TRBD1. Trimming removed 5 bases from V and 5 bases from J; junction bases left unmatched: 2. The length of the CDR3 is 13 residues. Germline assignment: CDR1 MNHEY and CDR2 SVGAGI. The CDR3 DNA sequence: TGTGCCAGCAGTGACAGGGGCGATCAGCCCCAGCATTTT. This sequence encodes CASSDRGDQPQHF.

Only a few counts were recorded for this clone. The genes are TRBV29-1 and TRBJ2-6, with 11 bases aligning to TRBD1. With 8 bases clipped from V and 0 bases from J, the junction kept 6 bases outside the gene matches. This CDR3 region has 16 residues. The V gene's germline CDR1 is SQVTM and CDR2 ANQGSEA. CDR3 nucleotides: TGCAGCATTGGGACAGGGGGTATCTCTGGGGCCAACGTCCTGACTTTC. It codes for CSIGTGGISGANVLTF.

The rearrangement joins TRBV9 to TRBJ2-3; 7 bases map to TRBD2. The CDR3 has 16 residues. V lost 4 bases to trimming and J lost 6 bases; unmatched junction nucleotides: 14. Germline assignment: CDR1 SGDLS and CDR2 YYNGEE. CDR3 bases: TGTGCCAGCAGCCCCTGGACTAGTAAGATCACTGATACGCAGTATTTT. It codes for CASSPWTSKITDTQYF.

The V call is TRBV19, the J call TRBJ2-3, with D possibly TRBD2 on 6 matching bases. The CDR3 consists of 17 residues. From germline, CDR1 is LNHDA and CDR2 SQIVND (reference sequence). Deletions cut 7 bases from V and 0 bases from J, with 20 bases between. The CDR3 coding sequence is TGTGCCAGTAATAGTTTGGCGGGACGCTTTAGCACAGATACGCAGTATTTT. Amino acid sequence: CASNSLAGRFSTDTQYF.

This clone was seen more than once but under ten times. The chain carries TRBV4-3 and TRBJ2-4, with D perhaps matching TRBD2 (5 bases). Trimming pared 3 bases from V and 5 bases from J, leaving 14 bases between. This CDR3 is 15 amino acids long. Germline V gene sequence: CDR1 LGHNA, CDR2 YSLEER. The CDR3 bases are TGCGCCAGCAGCCACCGGGGTTCCGTACAAAACATTCAGTACTTC. This translates into CASSHRGSVQNIQYF.

The genes are TRBV5-1 and TRBJ2-2, with D perhaps matching TRBD1 (5 bases). Germline-derived CDR1 and CDR2 are SGHRS and YFSETQ. The CDR3 consists of 14 residues. V shed 3 bases and J shed 6 bases, with 12 bases lying between them. The chain's CDR3 is CASSSQGSAGELFF. The CDR3 bases are TGCGCCAGCAGCTCCCAGGGTTCGGCCGGGGAGCTGTTTTTT.

This clone occurred a few times. This chain uses TRBV4-3 with TRBJ2-3; D possibly corresponds to TRBD2 (6 bases). CDR3 length: 17 amino acids. Trimming pared 3 bases from V and 1 base from J, leaving 17 bases between. Germline V lookup: CDR1 LGHNA, CDR2 YSLEER. In DNA form, the CDR3 reads TGCGCCAGCAGCCACACTACCGGCGGCGGGGGCACAGATACGCAGTATTTT. Its protein product is CASSHTTGGGGTDTQYF.

The genes are TRBV7-8 and TRBJ2-7; D perhaps matches TRBD2 (6 bases). CDR3 size: 13 residues. Trimming pared 8 bases from V and 1 base from J, leaving 12 bases between. Germline V gene data show CDR1 as SGHVS and CDR2 as FQNEAQ. CDR3 in amino acids: CASSRDSSYEQYF. The DNA of the CDR3 is TGTGCCAGCTCAAGGGACTCTTCCTACGAGCAGTACTTC. The variable domain in full, with the rest retrieved from reference TRBV7-8 and TRBJ2-7, is GAGVSQSPRYKVAKRGQDVALRCDPISGHVSLFWYQQALGQGPEFLTYFQNEAQLDKSGLPSDRFFAERPEGSVSTLKIQRTQQEDSAVYLCASSRDSSYEQYFGPGTRLTVT.

The chain recombines TRBV5-4 with TRBJ2-1; 7 nucleotides line up with TRBD2. CDR3 length equals 14 residues. With V trimmed by 1 base and J by 7 bases, 5 bases remained unmatched. In germline, CDR1 is SGHNT, CDR2 YYREEE (reference sequence). The CDR3 loop is CASSLSGGWNEQFF. The CDR3 DNA reads TGTGCCAGCAGCTTGTCGGGGGGATGGAATGAGCAGTTCTTC.

This clone has more than one count but fewer than ten. The V gene is TRBV29-1, the J gene TRBJ1-2; 10 nucleotides line up with TRBD1. The CDR3 has 12 amino acids. Germline V gene sequence: CDR1 SQVTM, CDR2 ANQGSEA. CDR3 nucleotides: TGCACCGCCGGACAGGGGGAGTATGGCTACACCTTC. Encoded protein: CTAGQGEYGYTF.

This clone was observed a few times. The chain combines TRBV18 with TRBJ1-5, with TRBD1 matching 8 bases. The V gene's germline CDR1 is KGHSH and CDR2 LQKENI. The CDR3 extends over 16 amino acids. With V trimmed by 4 bases and J by 5 bases, 10 bases remained unmatched. This CDR3 reads CASSQSTGASDQPQHF. DNA of the CDR3: TGTGCCAGCTCACAATCGACAGGGGCTTCAGATCAGCCCCAGCATTTT. The full variable domain, with the rest looked up from reference TRBV18 and TRBJ1-5, is NAGVMQNPRHLVRRRGQEARLRCSPMKGHSHVYWYRQLPEEGLKFMVYLQKENIIDESGMPKERFSAEFPKEGPSILRIQQVVRGDSAAYFCASSQSTGASDQPQHFGDGTRLSIL.

This clone was picked up a small number of times. The chain is built from TRBV2 and TRBJ1-5, with D hard to call. This CDR3 spans 17 amino acids. Germline assignment: CDR1 SNHLY and CDR2 FYNNEI. With 1 base removed from V and 2 bases from J, the gap between germline ends came to 15 bases. The CDR3 nucleotides are TGTGCCAGCAGTGAAGAGGTGGCACGGGGAGGCAATCAGCCCCAGCATTTT. Translated, it gives CASSEEVARGGNQPQHF.

The chain carries TRBV5-4 and TRBJ2-6; D ambiguous. Germline CDR1 reads SGHNT; CDR2 reads YYREEE (reference sequence). The length of the CDR3 is 13 residues. Trimming took 4 bases from V and 0 from J, leaving 2 bases between them. CDR3 coding DNA: TGTGCCAGCAGCCTCTCTGGGGCCAACGTCCTGACTTTC. It specifies CASSLSGANVLTF. The full variable domain, completed using reference TRBV5-4 and TRBJ2-6, is ETGVTQSPTHLIKTRGQQVTLRCSSQSGHNTVSWYQQALGQGPQFIFQYYREEENGRGNFPPRFSGLQFPNYSSELNVNALELDDSALYLCASSLSGANVLTFGAGSRLTVL.

This clone was seen more than once but under ten times. The chain recombines TRBV7-9 with TRBJ2-3, with 10 bases fitting TRBD2. Germline-derived CDR1 and CDR2 are SEHNR and FQNEAQ (reference sequence). V shed 1 base and J 1 base; nucleotides not matched to a gene: 5. The CDR3 is 17 amino acids. In nucleotides, the CDR3 is TGTGCCAGCAGCTTAGGGTCCCTAGCGGGAGGCACAGATACGCAGTATTTT. Its translation: CASSLGSLAGGTDTQYF.

This sequence joins TRBV7-2 and TRBJ2-3; TRBD2 matches 11 bases. The CDR3 sequence is 14 residues long. The ends lost 5 bases at V and 6 bases at J; junction bases unmatched: 4. CDR1 and CDR2 from the germline V gene are SGHTA and FQGNSA. CDR3 residues: CASSRSSGGDTQYF. The CDR3, as DNA: TGTGCCAGCAGCCGATCTAGCGGGGGGGATACGCAGTATTTT.